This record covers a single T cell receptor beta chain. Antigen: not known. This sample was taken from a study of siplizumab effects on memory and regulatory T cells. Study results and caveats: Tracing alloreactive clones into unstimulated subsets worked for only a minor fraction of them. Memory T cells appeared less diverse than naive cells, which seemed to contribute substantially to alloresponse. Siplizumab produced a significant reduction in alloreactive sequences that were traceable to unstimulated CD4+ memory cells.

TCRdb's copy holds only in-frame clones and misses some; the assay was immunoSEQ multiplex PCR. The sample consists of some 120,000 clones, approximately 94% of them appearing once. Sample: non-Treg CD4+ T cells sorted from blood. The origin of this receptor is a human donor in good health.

This chain's CDR3 is CASSSGGNTDTQYF. The CDR3 DNA sequence: TGTGCCAGCAGCTCGGGGGGGAACACAGATACGCAGTATTTT. This chain links TRBV11-3 with TRBJ2-3; 8 bases are a match to TRBD2. The CDR3 loop spans 14 amino acids. V lost 4 bases, J lost 2 bases, and 2 bases stayed unmatched. Germline V gives CDR1 SGHNT, CDR2 YENEEA.